This is a list of T cell receptor beta chains from one sample in a study of identical twins. TCRdb processed the 5' RACE reads anew with MiXCR; each CDR3 protein has one entry. Among roughly 200,000 distinct CDR3 sequences listed, under 10% were seen once. The same specimen was also included in a second study, on yellow fever vaccine responses in identical twins.

The sample was memory (CD45RO+) T cells sorted from blood. The receptor set was obtained from a woman aged 18-29 years in good health. Each CDR3 is given without its conserved first and last residue.

J gene,V gene,CDR3 protein
TRBJ1-1,TRBV3-1,ASSTDRVIRTEAF
TRBJ2-1,TRBV12-3/TRBV12-4,ASSPPRAWDEQF
TRBJ2-5,TRBV29-1,SVEVSGQQETQY
TRBJ2-1,TRBV7-9,ASTNRGENEQF
TRBJ2-6,TRBV7-6,ASSLGASGANVLT
TRBJ2-3,TRBV18,ASFPSGVTDTQY
TRBJ2-3,TRBV20-1,SASDRVGDTQY
TRBJ2-3,TRBV10-3,AIRDGNTQY
TRBJ2-3,TRBV29-1,SAVKQGKRNTDTQY
TRBJ1-6,TRBV12-5,ASGLVPRSVGRSPLH
TRBJ2-1,TRBV12-3/TRBV12-4,ASSLGQNYNEQF
TRBJ2-1,TRBV7-8,ASSLPDNSNEQF
TRBJ1-1,TRBV7-6,ASSPQPGGLNTEAF
TRBJ2-1,TRBV20-1,SARSGLADSYNEQF
TRBJ2-2,TRBV3-1,ASSRRLAGGSNTGELF
TRBJ2-7,TRBV11-2,ASSPRPGSPHEQY
TRBJ1-4,TRBV10-3,AISESGQGEEKLF
TRBJ2-1,TRBV6-2/TRBV6-3,ASNIVGGNEQF
TRBJ2-4,TRBV14,ASSQARGLAKNIQY
TRBJ2-3,TRBV5-8,ASSPALRDTQY
TRBJ1-2,TRBV7-9,ASSSSDRDRGYT
TRBJ2-7,TRBV20-1,SARDDGSSYEQY
TRBJ2-3,TRBV20-1,SATGLAGTTDTQY
TRBJ1-2,TRBV20-1,SARDRVGHGYT
TRBJ2-1,TRBV6-1,ASRLKVGLGYNEQF
TRBJ2-1,TRBV3-1,ASSQDLRGEQF
TRBJ2-5,TRBV29-1,SVDGPRQETQY
TRBJ2-7,TRBV20-1,SVPKQLVGSYEQY
TRBJ2-7,TRBV11-2,ASSFRTDAFSGEQY
TRBJ1-1,TRBV29-1,SVDRGLGAF
TRBJ2-7,TRBV7-9,ASSGGQSWGYEQY
TRBJ2-7,TRBV27,ASRAGSHEQY
TRBJ2-7,TRBV20-1,SARDYRYPYEQY
TRBJ1-1,TRBV10-3,AISRGQKNTEAF
TRBJ2-3,TRBV7-2,ASRKGRTDTQY
TRBJ2-7,TRBV6-5,ASSSFPGPQY
TRBJ2-2,TRBV12-5,ASGLVVSRETNTGELF
TRBJ1-1,TRBV7-2,ATQTGINTEAF
TRBJ2-2,TRBV28,ASRRRQDPGELF
TRBJ2-4,TRBV5-1,ASSEDWDDIQY
TRBJ2-7,TRBV28,ASGGGATYEQY
TRBJ2-5,TRBV5-1,ASSLGPSRGQETQY
TRBJ2-6,TRBV5-1,ASTRGPGGANVLT
TRBJ2-3,TRBV11-2,ASSLGGESTDTQY
TRBJ1-6,TRBV2,ASSDDSDNSPLH
TRBJ1-5,TRBV24-1,ATSAAKGNQPQH
TRBJ2-3,TRBV7-2,ASSLGLQGTDTQY
TRBJ2-3,TRBV20-1,SARDLTDTQY
TRBJ2-5,TRBV5-5,ASSLGDRQQETQY
TRBJ2-5,TRBV20-1,SARSPGEGKTQY
TRBJ2-7,TRBV3-1,ASSQRRGEQY
TRBJ2-5,TRBV20-1,SAPAVRVTGETQY
TRBJ2-3,TRBV27,ASSTNTDTQY
TRBJ2-7,TRBV5-6,ASSLATREPISYEQY
TRBJ2-1,TRBV6-2/TRBV6-3,ASSNAGTGTNEQF